The rows below give T cell receptor beta chains drawn from one sample of a study of T cell repertoires in cytomegalovirus infection. From the reads, TCRdb called clonotypes with MiXCR, one entry per CDR3 protein. This sample has around 140,000 distinct CDR3 sequences, with about 6% found just once. Sequenced material: PBMCs. All receptors derive from a human donor in good health (CMV status not recorded). Some clones in this sample may be carry-over from other donors' samples. Each CDR3 is given with its conserved first and last residue. Each record gives: V gene, clone size, CDR3 protein. The size of a clone is reported for some rows only, either as once, few or many, or as a class for expanded clones.

TRBV28 few CASTQGQETQYF
TRBV19 . CASGQRYEQYF
TRBV11-2 few CASSYGQANTEAFF
TRBV29-1 few CSVLLPLTGRTQYF
TRBV19 few CASSRPGQSFDTEAFF
TRBV29-1 . CSTDLTNEQFF
TRBV27 many CASSSLGGELFF
TRBV7-6 many CASSLDTYAEQFF
TRBV4-3 many CASSQDLVGSSYNEQFF
TRBV27 many CASSFQGAEAFF
TRBV11-2 many CASSLQGTNYGYTF
TRBV7-9 many CASSPLPQGNQPQHF
TRBV7-2 many CASSLDWGAHYEQYF
TRBV5-6 few CASRPGTPGNTEAFF
TRBV5-1 many CASSPEGNRYGYTF
TRBV28 many CASRTTGRNYGYTF
TRBV7-2 many CASSPRQGGYEQYF
TRBV12-3/TRBV12-4 few CASSLVSGRDTQYF
TRBV18 . CASSPIGRVNEQFF
TRBV11-2 . CASSRPKDSGNTIYF
TRBV11-2 many CASRPAVGSYEQYF
TRBV29-1 once CSVEPAVEQFF
TRBV7-2 many CASSLAGLPVQYF
TRBV10-3 many CAISDFAGPEAFF
TRBV7-9 many CASSQSGGTDTQYF
TRBV7-2 many CASSLEGQGRYGYTF